The clone carrying this T cell receptor beta chain has a count of ten or more. Its antigen is currently unknown. All of the donors resided in Nashville, Tennessee, and each was a Caucasian adult. The CDR3 has 13 amino acids. Trimming cost V 10 bases and J 6 bases; bases outside gene matches: 9. Per germline, CDR1 SNHLY and CDR2 FYNNEI. This sample is part of a study of shared clonotypes between healthy human individuals. General study points: Represented diversity (both genetic and exposure-history) was limited by the small number of donors.

What was sequenced on ten immunoSEQ deep assay plates was unsorted PBMC DNA. Some clones are missing from TCRdb's copy, which holds only in-frame ones; the method was immunoSEQ multiplex PCR. Of about 460,000 clones listed, roughly three quarters are singletons. The sequenced material came from PBMCs. The chain recombines TRBV2 with TRBJ2-1; 7 bases match TRBD2. This clonotype was sampled from a woman aged 40-49 years in good health. Some clones in this sample may be carry-over from other donors' samples. DNA of the CDR3: TGTGCCATCCGATCCAGCGGGATCAATGAGCAGTTCTTC. Its translation is CAIRSSGINEQFF.